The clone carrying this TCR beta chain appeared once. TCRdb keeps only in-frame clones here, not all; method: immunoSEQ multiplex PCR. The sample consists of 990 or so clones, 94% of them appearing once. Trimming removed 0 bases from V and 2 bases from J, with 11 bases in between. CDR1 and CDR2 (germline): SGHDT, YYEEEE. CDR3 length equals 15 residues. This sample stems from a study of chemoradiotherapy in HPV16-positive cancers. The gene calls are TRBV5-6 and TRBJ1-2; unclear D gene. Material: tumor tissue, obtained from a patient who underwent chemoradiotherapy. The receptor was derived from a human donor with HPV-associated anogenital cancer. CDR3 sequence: CASSLGEPLNYGYTF. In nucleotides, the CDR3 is TGTGCCAGCAGCTTGGGCGAGCCTCTGAACTATGGCTACACCTTC.